These 25 T cell receptor beta chains came from one sample sequenced in a study of graft-versus-host responses after intestinal transplantation. Their cognate antigens are unknown. TCRdb's copy holds only in-frame clones and misses some; the assay was immunoSEQ multiplex PCR. The sample lists about 88,000 clones; roughly 92% were seen once. Source: unstimulated CD4+ T cells sorted from spleen or lymph node cells, taken before intestinal transplant. These receptors all stem from a human donor who received an intestinal transplant.

This chain connects TRBV15 to TRBJ2-4, with TRBD1 matching 7 bases. The CDR3 totals 17 residues. The germline V gene has CDR1 LNHNV and CDR2 YYDKDF (reference sequence). V lost 2 bases and J lost 2; bases outside the gene matches: 9. In DNA, the CDR3 is TGTGCCACCAGCAGAATGGGAACAGGGGTACCCAAAAACATTCAGTACTTC. Translated: CATSRMGTGVPKNIQYF.

This clone appeared a few times. The J gene is TRBJ1-5, the V gene TRBV28; 7 bases are a match to TRBD1. CDR3 length: 17 amino acids. V lost 6 bases and J lost 2; bases outside the gene matches: 13. Germline assignment: CDR1 MDHEN and CDR2 SYDVKM. The CDR3 DNA reads TGTGCCAGCAGGAAGGACAGGACTTTCCTAGGCAATCAGCCCCAGCATTTT. Its translation is CASRKDRTFLGNQPQHF.

The chain couples TRBV27 to TRBJ2-1, with a possible D match to TRBD2 (6 bases). Germline V CDR1 and CDR2: MNHEY, SMNVEV (reference sequence). This CDR3 is built from 14 residues. Trimming removed 3 bases from V and 7 bases from J, with 13 bases in between. CDR3 nucleotides: TGTGCCAGCAGTTTGGAGCGGGCCAATAATGAGCAGTTCTTC. As protein: CASSLERANNEQFF.

The chain combines TRBV10-3 with TRBJ2-5; D possibly corresponds to TRBD2 (5 bases). Germline CDR1 ENHRY, CDR2 SYGVKD. Between the trimmed V and J ends, which lost 0 bases and 2 bases, there was a span of 10 bases. This CDR3 has 15 amino acids. CDR3 region: CAISESSTGQETQYF. Written as DNA, the CDR3 is TGTGCCATCAGTGAGTCGTCAACGGGACAAGAGACCCAGTACTTC.

The chain is built from TRBV6-5 and TRBJ2-7; perhaps D is TRBD1 or TRBD2 (5 bases each). V dropped 7 bases and J dropped 1 base, with 14 bases sitting between them. CDR3 length: 14 residues. In germline, CDR1 is MNHEY, CDR2 SVGAGI. The CDR3 reads CASMRGFPSYEQYF. The CDR3 coding sequence is TGTGCCAGCATGAGGGGCTTCCCGTCCTACGAGCAGTACTTC.

V gene TRBV30 combines with J gene TRBJ1-5; TRBD1 matches 10 bases. Germline V gene lookup returns CDR1 GTSNPN and CDR2 SVGIG (reference sequence). With V trimmed by 3 bases and J by 4 bases, 3 bases remained unmatched. The CDR3 loop spans 14 amino acids. CDR3: CAWRADRGNQPQHF. The CDR3 DNA follows: TGTGCCTGGAGAGCGGACAGGGGGAATCAGCCCCAGCATTTT.

This sequence joins TRBV12-5 and TRBJ2-7; TRBD2 matches 16 bases. J was trimmed by 0 bases and V by 0 bases; bases with no gene match: 11. Germline V lookup: CDR1 LGHNT, CDR2 FRNRAP. This CDR3 has 21 amino acids. This CDR3 is CASGLVRRGLAGGGSSYEQYF. CDR3 in DNA: TGTGCTAGTGGTTTGGTCCGGAGGGGACTAGCGGGAGGGGGAAGCTCCTACGAGCAGTACTTC.

The chain employs TRBV19 and TRBJ1-1; 8 nucleotides match TRBD1. Germline V gene lookup returns CDR1 LNHDA and CDR2 SQIVND (reference sequence). With 4 bases clipped from V and 0 bases from J, the junction kept 10 bases outside the gene matches. The CDR3 sequence is 17 residues long. CDR3 loop: CASSTGTGWPMNTEAFF. The DNA of the CDR3 is TGTGCCAGTAGTACAGGGACAGGTTGGCCCATGAACACTGAAGCTTTCTTT.

The chain combines TRBV10-3 with TRBJ1-4; no definite D call. CDR3 length: 13 amino acids. V was pared by 2 bases and J by 0 bases, with 1 base between. Germline loops: CDR1 ENHRY, CDR2 SYGVKD. DNA for the CDR3: TGTGCCATCAGTGAGGCAACTAATGAAAAACTGTTTTTT. It translates to CAISEATNEKLFF.

With respect to this clone: The identical CDR3 is also encoded by other nucleotide sequences in the sample. The V gene is TRBV19, the J gene TRBJ1-3, with D unclear. Trimming shortened V by 1 base and J by 3 bases, and 7 bases separated the two germline ends. The CDR3 has 14 amino acids. Germline CDR1 LNHDA, CDR2 SQIVND (reference sequence). The CDR3, as DNA: TGTGCCAGTAGTATAGGGGGAGGTGGAAACACCATATATTTT. Translation gives CASSIGGGGNTIYF.

The gene calls are TRBV5-1 and TRBJ2-1; D may match TRBD1 or TRBD2 (5 bases each). V was trimmed by 0 bases and J by 7 bases, leaving 8 bases between them. CDR1 SGHRS and CDR2 YFSETQ come from the germline V gene. This CDR3 comprises 13 residues. In DNA form, the CDR3 reads TGCGCCAGCAGCTTGGTAGGGGAGAATGAGCAGTTCTTC. Residues: CASSLVGENEQFF.

The genes are TRBV5-1 and TRBJ2-7; tentatively, D is TRBD1 or TRBD2 (5 bases each). V was trimmed by 3 bases and J by 2 bases, leaving 12 bases between them. The CDR3 totals 14 residues. The germline gives CDR1 SGHRS, CDR2 YFSETQ. DNA of the CDR3: TGCGCCAGCAGCTCCGGGGACGCCCCCTACGAGCAGTACTTC. Translation gives CASSSGDAPYEQYF.

J is TRBJ2-2 and V is TRBV28; 7 positions match TRBD1. Germline loops: CDR1 MDHEN, CDR2 SYDVKM. This CDR3 is built from 16 residues. The V and J ends lost 2 bases and 6 bases, in that order; junction bases with no gene match: 9. The CDR3 DNA reads TGTGCCAGCAGTTTAATAATGACAGGGCTCTCCGGGGAGCTGTTTTTT. Translating it yields CASSLIMTGLSGELFF.

In regard to this clone: Additional DNA sequences in this sample encode the identical CDR3. This sequence joins TRBV19 and TRBJ2-2, with 8 positions matching TRBD2. Trimming at V came to 5 bases and at J to 0 bases, leaving 8 bases not matched to a gene. The length of the CDR3 is 17 residues. Germline lookup yields CDR1 LNHDA and CDR2 SQIVND (reference sequence). As DNA, the CDR3 is TGTGCCAGTAGTCGTCGGGGGGGGACCTCGAACACCGGGGAGCTGTTTTTT. The encoded protein is CASSRRGGTSNTGELFF.

The genes are TRBV27 and TRBJ2-7; the D gene could be TRBD1 or TRBD2 (5 bases each). Germline V gene sequence: CDR1 MNHEY, CDR2 SMNVEV (reference sequence). The CDR3 runs to 11 residues. The ends were cut back, 6 bases at V and 5 bases at J, with 8 bases in the middle. The CDR3 nucleotides read TGTGCCAGCAGGAGGGGCCACGAGCAGTACTTC. Translation: CASRRGHEQYF.

The chain employs TRBV9 and TRBJ2-7; 13 bases are shared with TRBD2. The V and J ends lost 4 bases and 0 bases, in that order; junction bases with no gene match: 7. There are 17 residues in the CDR3. Germline CDR1 SGDLS, CDR2 YYNGEE. CDR3 sequence: CASSPGLAGAVSYEQYF. The CDR3 region has the DNA TGTGCCAGCAGCCCAGGACTAGCGGGAGCCGTCTCCTACGAGCAGTACTTC.

This clone was seen more than once but under ten times. This chain joins TRBV10-3 and TRBJ1-3; possible D gene TRBD1, 6 bases. CDR3 size: 15 residues. Germline V lookup: CDR1 ENHRY, CDR2 SYGVKD. V was pared by 4 bases and J by 0 bases, with 10 bases between. The CDR3 loop is CAISATGFSGNTIYF. The CDR3 coding sequence is TGTGCCATCAGTGCGACAGGATTCTCTGGAAACACCATATATTTT.

The chain uses TRBV19 and TRBJ2-3; either TRBD1 or TRBD2 may supply D (6 bases each). The V gene lost 7 bases and the J gene lost 0 bases, with 26 bases spanning the gap. Germline V gene sequence: CDR1 LNHDA, CDR2 SQIVND (reference sequence). The CDR3 extends over 19 amino acids. The CDR3 region is CASTPGANFFMKSTDTQYF. For the CDR3, the DNA is TGTGCCAGTACCCCGGGGGCAAATTTTTTCATGAAGAGCACAGATACGCAGTATTTT.

The rearrangement joins TRBV5-4 to TRBJ2-7; 8 bases agree with TRBD2. The V gene's germline CDR1 is SGHNT and CDR2 YYREEE (reference sequence). Unmatched junction bases numbered 15, after V lost 4 bases and J lost 6 bases. This CDR3 is 16 amino acids long. CDR3 sequence reads: CASSLFTGTRLAEQYF. As DNA, the CDR3 is TGTGCCAGCAGCCTGTTCACCGGGACTAGACTCGCCGAGCAGTACTTC. Combining the CDR3 with reference TRBV5-4 and TRBJ2-7 gives the whole variable domain ETGVTQSPTHLIKTRGQQVTLRCSSQSGHNTVSWYQQALGQGPQFIFQYYREEENGRGNFPPRFSGLQFPNYSSELNVNALELDDSALYLCASSLFTGTRLAEQYFGPGTRLTVT.

In DNA, the CDR3 is TGCAGTGCTAGCATTGGAGCGGGAAGGTTCTTC. It yields the protein CSASIGAGRFF. The genes are TRBV20-1 and TRBJ2-1; TRBD2 aligns across 7 bases. CDR1 and CDR2 (germline): DFQATT, SNEGSKA (reference sequence). Trimming at V came to 3 bases and at J to 15 bases, leaving 8 bases not matched to a gene. The CDR3 totals 11 residues.

The chain joins TRBV27 to TRBJ2-2; TRBD2 is a possible D gene (6 bases). The CDR3 is made up of 15 amino acids. Trimming removed 5 bases from V and 5 bases from J, with 15 bases in between. Germline values: CDR1 MNHEY, CDR2 SMNVEV (reference sequence). The CDR3 DNA sequence: TGTGCCAGCAGTCGGTCGGGACTGCTTACCGGGGAGCTGTTTTTT. This codes for CASSRSGLLTGELFF.

The chain uses TRBV6-5 and TRBJ2-7; 9 bases are a match to TRBD1. V was pared by 2 bases and J by 2 bases, with 7 bases of the junction left unmatched. There are 16 residues in the CDR3. Germline V gene data show CDR1 as MNHEY and CDR2 as SVGAGI. CDR3 region: CASSYVGQGSPYEQYF. In nucleotides, the CDR3 is TGTGCCAGCAGTTACGTCGGACAGGGGTCCCCCTACGAGCAGTACTTC.

The V and J genes are TRBV15 and TRBJ2-2; either TRBD1 or TRBD2 may supply D (5 bases each). The germline gives CDR1 LNHNV, CDR2 YYDKDF (reference sequence). Deletions cut 0 bases from V and 1 base from J, with 9 bases between. This CDR3 has 16 residues. The chain's CDR3 is CATSRDRGENTGELFF. The CDR3 coding sequence is TGTGCCACCAGCAGAGATAGGGGAGAGAACACCGGGGAGCTGTTTTTT.

As to this clone: The same CDR3 can be traced to other DNA sequences in this sample. The J gene is TRBJ1-4, the V gene TRBV30; D is uncertain. The CDR3 contains 14 residues. Deletions cut 0 bases from V and 0 bases from J, with 5 bases between. Germline CDR1 reads GTSNPN; CDR2 reads SVGIG (reference sequence). CDR3 nucleotide sequence: TGTGCCTGGAGTGTTCGAGCAACTAATGAAAAACTGTTTTTT. Encoded protein: CAWSVRATNEKLFF.

The chain carries TRBV18 and TRBJ2-7; D gene ambiguous. V lost 4 bases to trimming and J lost 7 bases, with 20 bases between them. The CDR3 has 15 amino acids. Germline loops: CDR1 KGHSH, CDR2 LQKENI. CDR3 sequence: CASSRSDSSSEEQYF. In nucleotides, the CDR3 is TGTGCCAGCTCACGCAGTGATAGCTCCTCGGAGGAGCAGTACTTC.